This entry lists 6 T cell receptor beta chains sequenced from one sample in a study of cytomegalovirus exposure and HLA in healthy donors. With 60 Vbeta and 13 Jbeta primers, the PCR was carried out. Clones were read by immunoSEQ multiplex PCR, and TCRdb kept only the in-frame ones, dropping some. The profile covers some 20,000 clones, with under 80% appearing a single time and 3.5% to 4.5% taken by the ten largest. Sequenced sample: PBMCs. The receptors originated from a man between 18 and 35 years old in good health and CMV-seronegative.

This chain links TRBV19 with TRBJ1-5, with unresolved D. V was pared by 6 bases and J by 0 bases, with 12 bases between. CDR3 length: 15 residues. Germline CDR1 is LNHDA and CDR2 is SQIVND (reference sequence). The CDR3 here is CASSQEGFSNQPQHF. CDR3 bases: TGTGCCAGTAGCCAGGAGGGCTTTAGCAATCAGCCCCAGCATTTT.

The J gene is TRBJ1-2, the V gene TRBV9; a weak D match, TRBD1 (5 bases). V was trimmed by 4 bases and J by 8 bases, leaving 12 bases between them. CDR1 is SGDLS and CDR2 is YYNGEE in the germline V gene. The CDR3 is made up of 12 amino acids. This CDR3 reads CASSPGRGGYTF. The CDR3 bases are TGTGCCAGCAGCCCAGGGAGGGGCGGCTACACCTTC.

The V call is TRBV6-5, the J call TRBJ1-5; TRBD1 might be the D (6 bases). CDR1 and CDR2 from the germline V gene are MNHEY and SVGAGI. The length of the CDR3 is 14 residues. Trimming left V 2 bases short and J 4 bases short, with 9 bases between. The CDR3 protein is CASSYGGGNQPQHF. DNA of the CDR3: TGTGCCAGCAGTTACGGGGGCGGGAATCAGCCCCAGCATTTT.

This sequence joins TRBV29-1 and TRBJ1-1; TRBD1 aligns across 12 bases. This CDR3 contains 13 residues. V lost 7 bases, J lost 5 bases, and 5 bases stayed unmatched. Germline loops: CDR1 SQVTM, CDR2 ANQGSEA. The CDR3 reads CSAGQGAGTEAFF. DNA for the CDR3: TGCAGCGCGGGACAGGGGGCTGGAACTGAAGCTTTCTTT.

The V call is TRBV18, the J call TRBJ1-2; D perhaps matches TRBD1 (6 bases). The CDR3 runs to 14 residues. In germline, CDR1 is KGHSH, CDR2 LQKENI. The V and J ends lost 3 bases and 4 bases respectively, with 12 bases between them. CDR3 loop: CASSPNTGFYGYTF. The CDR3 DNA sequence: TGTGCCAGCTCACCGAATACAGGGTTCTATGGCTACACCTTC.

This clone appeared once. V is TRBV30 and J is TRBJ1-1, with D perhaps matching TRBD1 (5 bases). Germline assignment: CDR1 GTSNPN and CDR2 SVGIG (reference sequence). The CDR3 has 14 residues. Trimming pared 2 bases from V and 0 bases from J, leaving 10 bases between. CDR3 nucleotides: TGTGCCTGGAGTCCTCTGGGGCTGAACACTGAAGCTTTCTTT. Residues: CAWSPLGLNTEAFF.